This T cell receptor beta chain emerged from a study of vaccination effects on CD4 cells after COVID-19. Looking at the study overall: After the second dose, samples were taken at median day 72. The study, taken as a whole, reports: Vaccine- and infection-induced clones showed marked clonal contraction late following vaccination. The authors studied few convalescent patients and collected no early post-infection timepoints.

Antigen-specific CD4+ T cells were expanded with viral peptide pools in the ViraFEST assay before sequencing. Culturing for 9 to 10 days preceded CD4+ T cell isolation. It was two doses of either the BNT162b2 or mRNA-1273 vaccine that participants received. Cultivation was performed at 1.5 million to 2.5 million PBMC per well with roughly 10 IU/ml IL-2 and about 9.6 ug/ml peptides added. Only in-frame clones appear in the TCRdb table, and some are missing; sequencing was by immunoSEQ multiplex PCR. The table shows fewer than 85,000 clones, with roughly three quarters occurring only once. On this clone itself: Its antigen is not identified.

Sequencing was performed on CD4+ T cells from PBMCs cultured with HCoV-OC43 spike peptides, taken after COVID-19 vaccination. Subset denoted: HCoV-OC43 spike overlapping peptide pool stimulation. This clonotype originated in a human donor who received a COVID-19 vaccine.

This CDR3 is CASSPVFTTNTDTQYF. The CDR3 DNA follows: TGTGCCAGCTCACCGGTTTTCACTACAAACACAGATACGCAGTATTTT. This chain uses TRBV18 with TRBJ2-3; D remains ambiguous. V shed 3 bases and J shed 2 bases, with 15 bases lying between them. CDR3 length: 16 amino acids. Germline V CDR1 and CDR2: KGHSH, LQKENI.